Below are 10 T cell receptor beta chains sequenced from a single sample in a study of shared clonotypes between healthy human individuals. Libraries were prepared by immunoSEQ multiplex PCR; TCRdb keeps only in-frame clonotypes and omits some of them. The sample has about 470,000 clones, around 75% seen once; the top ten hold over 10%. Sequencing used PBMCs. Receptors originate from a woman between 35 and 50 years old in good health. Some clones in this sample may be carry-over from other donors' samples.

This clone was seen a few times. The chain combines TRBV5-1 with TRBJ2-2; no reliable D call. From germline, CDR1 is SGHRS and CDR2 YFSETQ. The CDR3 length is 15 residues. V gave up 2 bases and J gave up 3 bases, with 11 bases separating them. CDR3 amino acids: CASSLSAGDTGELFF. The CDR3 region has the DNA TGCGCCAGCAGCTTATCGGCAGGTGACACCGGGGAGCTGTTTTTT.

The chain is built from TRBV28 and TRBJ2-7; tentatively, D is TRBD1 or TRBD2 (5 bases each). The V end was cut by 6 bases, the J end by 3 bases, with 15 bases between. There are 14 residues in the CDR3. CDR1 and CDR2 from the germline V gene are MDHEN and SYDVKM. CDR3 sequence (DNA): TGTGCCAGCAGACCACCGGGACCCCACTACGAGCAGTACTTC. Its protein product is CASRPPGPHYEQYF.

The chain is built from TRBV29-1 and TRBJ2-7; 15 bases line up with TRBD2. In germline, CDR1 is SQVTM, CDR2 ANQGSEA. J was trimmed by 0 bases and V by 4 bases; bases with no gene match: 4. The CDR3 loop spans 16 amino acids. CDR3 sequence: CSVAGTSGGTSYEQYF. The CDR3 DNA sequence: TGCAGCGTTGCTGGGACTAGCGGGGGGACCTCCTACGAGCAGTACTTC.

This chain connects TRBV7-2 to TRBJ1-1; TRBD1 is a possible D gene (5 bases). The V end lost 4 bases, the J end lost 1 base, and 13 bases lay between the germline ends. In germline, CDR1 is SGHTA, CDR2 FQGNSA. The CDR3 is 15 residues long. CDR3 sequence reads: CASSYYTQGNTEAFF. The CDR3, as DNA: TGTGCCAGCAGCTATTATACCCAGGGGAACACTGAAGCTTTCTTT.

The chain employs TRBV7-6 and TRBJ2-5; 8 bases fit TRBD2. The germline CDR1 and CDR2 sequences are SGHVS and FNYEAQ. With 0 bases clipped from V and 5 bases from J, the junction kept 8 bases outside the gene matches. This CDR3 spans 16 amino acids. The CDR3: CASSLALAGWGETQYF. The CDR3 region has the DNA TGTGCCAGCAGCTTAGCGCTAGCGGGTTGGGGGGAGACCCAGTACTTC.

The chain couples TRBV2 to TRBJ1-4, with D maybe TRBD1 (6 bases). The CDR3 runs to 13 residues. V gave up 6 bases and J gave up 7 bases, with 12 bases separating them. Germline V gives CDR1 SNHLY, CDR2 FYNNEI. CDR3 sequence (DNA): TGTGCCAGCAGGTTGACAGGCGGTGAAAAACTGTTTTTT. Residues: CASRLTGGEKLFF.

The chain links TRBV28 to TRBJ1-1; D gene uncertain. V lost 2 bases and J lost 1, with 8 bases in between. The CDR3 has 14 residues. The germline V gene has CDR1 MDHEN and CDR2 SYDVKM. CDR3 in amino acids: CASSLTPENTEAFF. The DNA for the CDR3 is TGTGCCAGCAGTTTAACTCCGGAGAACACTGAAGCTTTCTTT.

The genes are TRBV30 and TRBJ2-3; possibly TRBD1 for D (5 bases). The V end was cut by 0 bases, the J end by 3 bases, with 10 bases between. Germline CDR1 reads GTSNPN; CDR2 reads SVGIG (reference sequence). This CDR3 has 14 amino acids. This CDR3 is CAWSVQVDTDTQYF. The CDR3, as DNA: TGTGCCTGGAGTGTACAGGTAGATACAGATACGCAGTATTTT.

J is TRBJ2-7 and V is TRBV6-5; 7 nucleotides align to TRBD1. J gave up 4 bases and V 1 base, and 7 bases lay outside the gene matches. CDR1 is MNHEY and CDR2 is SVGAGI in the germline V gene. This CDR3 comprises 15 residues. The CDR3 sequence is CASSYYSGGYYEQYF. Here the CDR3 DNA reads TGTGCCAGCAGTTACTACTCAGGGGGTTATTACGAGCAGTACTTC.

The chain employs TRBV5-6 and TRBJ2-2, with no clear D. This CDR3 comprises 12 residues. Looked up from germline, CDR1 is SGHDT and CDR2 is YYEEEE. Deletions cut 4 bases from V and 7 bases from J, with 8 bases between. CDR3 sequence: CASSRYGGELFF. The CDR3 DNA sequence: TGTGCCAGCAGCCGATATGGCGGGGAGCTGTTTTTT.